These T cell receptor beta chains were read from a single sample in a study of blood T cells in healthy people across ages. Via MiXCR, TCRdb re-called the 5' RACE reads, giving one row per CDR3 protein. The table shows 1.5 million to 1.8 million distinct CDR3 sequences, with around 40% occurring only once. The sequenced material came from blood. The origin of the receptors is a woman between 18 and 29 years old in good health. The CDR3 runs from the conserved cysteine through the conserved F or W. The D gene is left open where the match is weak. The size field is filled for only some rows; it gives once, few, many or a size class.

CASAYLQGLETEQFF TGTGCCAGCGCATACTTGCAGGGACTAGAGACTGAGCAGTTCTTC 15 TRBJ2-1 TRBV6-2/TRBV6-3 few TRBD2
CASSQDPSEYYGYTF TGCGCCAGCAGCCAAGATCCCTCGGAATACTATGGCTACACCTTC 15 TRBJ1-2 TRBV4-1 NA NA
CAISELVTVNTEAFF TGTGCCATCAGTGAGTTAGTAACAGTGAACACTGAAGCTTTCTTT 15 TRBJ1-1 TRBV10-3 few NA
CATSKLQSNSGYTF TGTGCCACCAGCAAGCTTCAGTCTAACTCTGGCTACACCTTC 14 TRBJ1-2 TRBV15 NA NA
CASSLAGIFYNEQFF TGTGCCAGCAGTCTAGCGGGTATCTTCTACAATGAGCAGTTCTTC 15 TRBJ2-1 TRBV2 NA TRBD2
CASRRTGSKETQYF TGTGCCAGCAGGAGGACAGGGTCTAAGGAGACCCAGTACTTC 14 TRBJ2-5 TRBV12-3/TRBV12-4 NA TRBD1
CASGLVLKALMGELFF TGTGCTAGTGGTTTGGTACTAAAGGCCCTAATGGGGGAGCTGTTTTTT 16 TRBJ2-2 TRBV12-5 NA NA
CAIKADRASYNEQYF TGTGCCATCAAGGCCGACAGGGCCTCCTACAATGAGCAGTACTTC 15 TRBJ2-7 TRBV10-3 NA TRBD1
CSARTGASGRIYEQFF TGCAGTGCTAGAACCGGGGCTAGCGGGAGAATCTATGAGCAGTTCTTC 16 TRBJ2-1 TRBV20-1 NA TRBD2
CASSLGGFQYF TGTGCCAGCAGTTTAGGGGGGTTTCAGTACTTC 11 TRBJ2-5 TRBV27 few NA
CASSQDKEASPFF TGCGCCAGCAGCCAAGATAAGGAGGCTAGCCCGTTCTTC 13 TRBJ2-1 TRBV4-3 once NA
CASSLGARSGYTF TGTGCCAGCAGCTTAGGGGCCCGAAGTGGCTACACCTTC 13 TRBJ1-2 TRBV11-2 few NA
CSARDRGQVRVNTEAFF TGCAGTGCTAGAGATAGGGGGCAGGTGAGGGTGAACACTGAAGCTTTCTTT 17 TRBJ1-1 TRBV20-1 few TRBD1
CASSDGPGGDTQYF TGTGCCAGCAGTGATGGGCCCGGGGGCGATACGCAGTATTTT 14 TRBJ2-3 TRBV25-1 NA NA
CASTLDNLNTEAFF TGTGCCAGCACCCTGGACAATTTGAACACTGAAGCTTTCTTT 14 TRBJ1-1 TRBV11-2 NA NA
CATTRHTGELFF TGTGCCACCACGCGGCACACCGGGGAGCTGTTTTTT 12 TRBJ2-2 TRBV28 NA NA
CASSYFPGGNEQFF TGTGCCAGCAGTTACTTCCCAGGGGGCAATGAGCAGTTCTTC 14 TRBJ2-1 TRBV6-6 NA TRBD1
CASSLITTGDEKLFF TGTGCCAGCAGCCTAATCACGACAGGGGATGAAAAACTGTTTTTT 15 TRBJ1-4 TRBV7-9 NA TRBD1
CASSIAGTRRNDEQFF TGTGCCAGTTCTATTGCCGGGACTAGAAGAAACGATGAGCAGTTCTTC 16 TRBJ2-1 TRBV6-5 few TRBD2
CASNFRGATGELFF TGTGCCAGCAACTTCCGGGGGGCCACCGGGGAGCTGTTTTTT 14 TRBJ2-2 TRBV2 NA NA
CASSLVGTRASYNEQFF TGTGCCAGCAGCTTAGTAGGGACCCGCGCCTCCTACAATGAGCAGTTCTTC 17 TRBJ2-1 TRBV7-9 few NA
CSARRGTSKSGDTQYF TGCAGTGCTAGGAGGGGGACTAGCAAAAGCGGGGATACGCAGTATTTT 16 TRBJ2-3 TRBV20-1 NA TRBD2
CASSPDRGGGDTQYF TGTGCCAGCAGCCCGGACAGGGGGGGAGGAGATACGCAGTATTTT 15 TRBJ2-3 TRBV7-2 NA TRBD1
CASRLNRGHEQPQHF TGTGCCAGCAGGCTTAACAGGGGGCATGAGCAGCCCCAGCATTTT 15 TRBJ1-5 TRBV2 few TRBD1
CSVEGLSRGEQFF TGCAGCGTTGAAGGGCTATCCAGGGGGGAGCAGTTCTTC 13 TRBJ2-1 TRBV29-1 few TRBD1
CASSLTGGMNTEAFF TGTGCCAGCAGCTTAACGGGAGGTATGAACACTGAAGCTTTCTTT 15 TRBJ1-1 TRBV7-3 NA NA
CASSYPAGGNEQYF TGTGCCAGCAGTTACCCAGCGGGAGGGAATGAGCAGTACTTC 14 TRBJ2-5 TRBV6-6 NA TRBD2
CASSLQGATTAYGYTF TGCGCCAGCAGTTTACAGGGGGCCACCACCGCCTATGGCTACACCTTC 16 TRBJ1-2 TRBV5-1 NA TRBD1
CASSGQTGINEKLFF TGTGCCAGCAGCGGACAGACAGGGATAAATGAAAAACTGTTTTTT 15 TRBJ1-4 TRBV9 NA TRBD1
CASSSMKSNQPQHF TGTGCCAGCAGCTCTATGAAGAGCAATCAGCCCCAGCATTTT 14 TRBJ1-5 TRBV12-3/TRBV12-4 NA NA
CSAMDRSNTEAFF TGCAGTGCGATGGACAGGTCGAACACTGAAGCTTTCTTT 13 TRBJ1-1 TRBV20-1 few TRBD1
CASTNPGQGDEQFF TGTGCCAGCACCAACCCGGGACAGGGCGATGAGCAGTTCTTC 14 TRBJ2-1 TRBV25-1 NA TRBD1
CASSEVRGYNEQFF TGTGCCAGCAGTGAGGTTCGGGGTTACAATGAGCAGTTCTTC 14 TRBJ2-1 TRBV6-1 few NA